A selection of T cell receptor beta chains follows, all from one sample in a study of cytomegalovirus exposure and HLA in healthy donors. Measured with immunoSEQ multiplex PCR; TCRdb has only the in-frame clones, and not every one. The repertoire includes around 110,000 clones, 70% to 85% of them detected once, and under 4% sits in the top ten. Sequenced material: PBMCs. Source of these receptors: a man between 60 and 70 years old in good health and CMV-seronegative. The CDR3 runs from the conserved cysteine through the conserved F or W. Fields, in order: D gene, clone size, J gene, V gene, CDR3 DNA, CDR3 protein. D genes are given only for firm matches. The size field is filled for only some rows; it gives once, few, many or a size class.

D gene: TRBD2; clone size: -; J gene: TRBJ2-3; V gene: TRBV7-9; CDR3 DNA: TGTGCCAGCAGCTTCGGGGGGACTAGCGGGAGGAATACGCAGTATTTT; CDR3 protein: CASSFGGTSGRNTQYF
D gene: TRBD1; clone size: -; J gene: TRBJ1-5; V gene: TRBV6-1; CDR3 DNA: TGTGCCAGCAGTAGGGACAGGGGCGCCAAGCCCCAGCATTTT; CDR3 protein: CASSRDRGAKPQHF
D gene: -; clone size: -; J gene: TRBJ1-1; V gene: TRBV9; CDR3 DNA: TGTGCCAGCAGCGTAGGAATGGGAGGCACTGAAGCTTTCTTT; CDR3 protein: CASSVGMGGTEAFF
D gene: TRBD1; clone size: -; J gene: TRBJ2-5; V gene: TRBV5-1; CDR3 DNA: TGCGCCAGCAGCCAACAGGGGAACCAAGAGACCCAGTACTTC; CDR3 protein: CASSQQGNQETQYF
D gene: -; clone size: once; J gene: TRBJ1-6; V gene: TRBV4-3; CDR3 DNA: TGCGCCAGCCGCTCGTCAGGGGTGTATAATTCACCCCTCCACTTT; CDR3 protein: CASRSSGVYNSPLHF
D gene: TRBD1; clone size: -; J gene: TRBJ2-7; V gene: TRBV6-5; CDR3 DNA: TGTGCCAGCAGTTACTCGACAGGGAACCCCTACGAGCAGTACTTC; CDR3 protein: CASSYSTGNPYEQYF
D gene: TRBD1; clone size: once; J gene: TRBJ1-3; V gene: TRBV5-4; CDR3 DNA: TGTGCCAGCAGCGGCCGGGACAGCTCTGGAAACACCATATATTTT; CDR3 protein: CASSGRDSSGNTIYF
D gene: TRBD2; clone size: -; J gene: TRBJ2-2; V gene: TRBV5-1; CDR3 DNA: TGCGCCAGCAGCTTTTCTGTCGGGGGGATCGGGGAGCTGTTTTTT; CDR3 protein: CASSFSVGGIGELFF
D gene: TRBD1; clone size: few; J gene: TRBJ1-4; V gene: TRBV18; CDR3 DNA: TGTGCCAGCTCACCAGCGGGGACAGGGGGTGAAAAACTGTTTTTT; CDR3 protein: CASSPAGTGGEKLFF
D gene: TRBD1; clone size: -; J gene: TRBJ1-2; V gene: TRBV6-5; CDR3 DNA: TGTGCCAGCAGTTACTCGAGGGACAGGGATCTTGGCTACACCTTC; CDR3 protein: CASSYSRDRDLGYTF
D gene: -; clone size: -; J gene: TRBJ1-1; V gene: TRBV7-9; CDR3 DNA: TGTGCCAGCAGCTTAGTCAGGGAAGAAGCTTTCTTT; CDR3 protein: CASSLVREEAFF
D gene: -; clone size: -; J gene: TRBJ1-3; V gene: TRBV6-5; CDR3 DNA: TGTGCCAGCAGCTATGATCTCTCTGGAAACACCATATATTTT; CDR3 protein: CASSYDLSGNTIYF
D gene: TRBD1; clone size: -; J gene: TRBJ1-2; V gene: TRBV19; CDR3 DNA: TGTGCCAGTAGCGGCCTTCGACAGGGGGCGGCGGTTGGCTACACCTTC; CDR3 protein: CASSGLRQGAAVGYTF